The T cell receptor (beta chain) described here comes from a study of control samples from healthy donors and cancer patients. Only in-frame clones appear in the TCRdb table, and some are missing; sequencing was by immunoSEQ multiplex PCR. The sample comprises about 110,000 clones, approximately 84% of which are singletons, and 6% to 8% rests with the top ten. V was cut by 2 bases and J by 3 bases, with 2 bases left in between. The germline V gene encodes CDR1 SGHNT and CDR2 YYREEE (reference sequence). The CDR3 length is 11 residues. The sequencing input was blood. V gene TRBV5-4 combines with J gene TRBJ2-5; D unresolved. This receptor was obtained from a man between 18 and 29 years old in good health. CDR3 sequence reads: CASSFKETQYF. Written as DNA, the CDR3 is TGTGCCAGCAGCTTTAAAGAGACCCAGTACTTC. Full variable domain (rest looked up from reference TRBV5-4 and TRBJ2-5): ETGVTQSPTHLIKTRGQQVTLRCSSQSGHNTVSWYQQALGQGPQFIFQYYREEENGRGNFPPRFSGLQFPNYSSELNVNALELDDSALYLCASSFKETQYFGPGTRLLVL.